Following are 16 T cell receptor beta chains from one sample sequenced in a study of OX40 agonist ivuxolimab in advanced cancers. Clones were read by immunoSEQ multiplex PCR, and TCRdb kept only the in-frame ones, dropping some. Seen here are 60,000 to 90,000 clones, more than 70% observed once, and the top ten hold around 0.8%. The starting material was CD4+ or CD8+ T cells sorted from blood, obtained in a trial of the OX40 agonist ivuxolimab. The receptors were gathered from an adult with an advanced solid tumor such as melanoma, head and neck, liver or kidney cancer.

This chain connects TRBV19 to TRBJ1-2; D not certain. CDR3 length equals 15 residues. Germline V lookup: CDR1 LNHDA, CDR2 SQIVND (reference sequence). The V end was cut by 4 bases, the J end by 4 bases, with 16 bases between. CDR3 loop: CASSTLGESGYGYTF. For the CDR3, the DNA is TGTGCCAGTAGTACCCTTGGGGAATCAGGCTATGGCTACACCTTC.

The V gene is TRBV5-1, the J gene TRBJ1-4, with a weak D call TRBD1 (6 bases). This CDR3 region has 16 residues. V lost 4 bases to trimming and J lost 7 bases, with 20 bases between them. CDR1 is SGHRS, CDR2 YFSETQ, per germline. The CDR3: CASSLTTGKVGEKLFF. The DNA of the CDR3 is TGCGCCAGCAGCCTCACCACAGGGAAAGTTGGTGAAAAACTGTTTTTT.

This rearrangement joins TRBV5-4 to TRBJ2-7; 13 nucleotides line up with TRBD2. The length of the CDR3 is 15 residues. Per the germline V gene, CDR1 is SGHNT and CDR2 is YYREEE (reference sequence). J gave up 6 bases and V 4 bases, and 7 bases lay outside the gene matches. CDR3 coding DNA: TGTGCCAGCAGCCTAACTAGCGGGGGGGTCTCCGAGCAGTACTTC. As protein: CASSLTSGGVSEQYF.

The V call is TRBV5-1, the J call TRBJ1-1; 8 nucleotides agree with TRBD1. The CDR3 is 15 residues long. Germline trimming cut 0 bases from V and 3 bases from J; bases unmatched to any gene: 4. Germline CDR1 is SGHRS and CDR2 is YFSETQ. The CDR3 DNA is TGCGCCAGCAGCTTGGCCTACAGGGGGGACACTGAAGCTTTCTTT. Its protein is CASSLAYRGDTEAFF.

The CDR3 loop reads CASTLWGRGGYTF. The CDR3 bases are TGTGCCAGCACCCTTTGGGGGCGCGGTGGCTACACCTTC. This chain connects TRBV7-9 to TRBJ1-2, with a tentative D call TRBD1 (6 bases). Germline CDR1 reads SEHNR; CDR2 reads FQNEAQ (reference sequence). There are 13 residues in the CDR3. Trimming cost V 7 bases and J 7 bases, with 16 bases left between them. The whole variable domain, filled in from reference TRBV7-9 and TRBJ1-2, reads DTGVSQNPRHKITKRGQNVTFRCDPISEHNRLYWYRQTLGQGPEFLTYFQNEAQLEKSRLLSDRFSAERPKGSFSTLEIQRTEQGDSAMYLCASTLWGRGGYTFGSGTRLTVV.

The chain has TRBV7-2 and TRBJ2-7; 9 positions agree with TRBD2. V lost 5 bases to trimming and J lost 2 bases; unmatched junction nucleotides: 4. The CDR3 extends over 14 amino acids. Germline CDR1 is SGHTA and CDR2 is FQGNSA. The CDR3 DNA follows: TGTGCCAGCAGCGCGGCTAGCGGGGCCTACGAGCAGTACTTC. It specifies CASSAASGAYEQYF. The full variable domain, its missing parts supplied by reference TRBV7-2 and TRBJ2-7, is GAGVSQSPSNKVTEKGKDVELRCDPISGHTALYWYRQSLGQGLEFLIYFQGNSAPDKSGLPSDRFSAERTGGSVSTLTIQRTQQEDSAVYLCASSAASGAYEQYFGPGTRLTVT.

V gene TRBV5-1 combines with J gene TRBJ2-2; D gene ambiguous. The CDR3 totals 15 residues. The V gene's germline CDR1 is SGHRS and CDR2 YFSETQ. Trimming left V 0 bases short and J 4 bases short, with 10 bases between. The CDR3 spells CASSLAGLSTGELFF. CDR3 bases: TGCGCCAGCAGCTTGGCCGGCCTATCCACCGGGGAGCTGTTTTTT.

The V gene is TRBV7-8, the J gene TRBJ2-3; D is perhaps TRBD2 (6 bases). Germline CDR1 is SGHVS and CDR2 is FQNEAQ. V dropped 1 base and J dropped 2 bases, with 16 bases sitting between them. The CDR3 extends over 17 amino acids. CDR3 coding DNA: TGTGCCAGCAGCTTAGGGGGACTCCTCTCCCACACAGATACGCAGTATTTT. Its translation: CASSLGGLLSHTDTQYF.

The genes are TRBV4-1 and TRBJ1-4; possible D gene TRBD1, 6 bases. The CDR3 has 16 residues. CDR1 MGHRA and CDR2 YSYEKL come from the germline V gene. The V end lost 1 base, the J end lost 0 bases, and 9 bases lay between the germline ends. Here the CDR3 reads CASSQGTVATNEKLFF. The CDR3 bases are TGCGCCAGCAGCCAAGGGACAGTCGCAACTAATGAAAAACTGTTTTTT.

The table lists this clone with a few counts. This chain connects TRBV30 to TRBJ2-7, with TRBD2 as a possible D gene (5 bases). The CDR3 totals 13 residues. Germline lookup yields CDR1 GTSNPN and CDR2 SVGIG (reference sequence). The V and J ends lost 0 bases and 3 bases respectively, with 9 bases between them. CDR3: CAWSVEGNYEQYF. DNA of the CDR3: TGTGCCTGGAGTGTAGAGGGTAACTACGAGCAGTACTTC.

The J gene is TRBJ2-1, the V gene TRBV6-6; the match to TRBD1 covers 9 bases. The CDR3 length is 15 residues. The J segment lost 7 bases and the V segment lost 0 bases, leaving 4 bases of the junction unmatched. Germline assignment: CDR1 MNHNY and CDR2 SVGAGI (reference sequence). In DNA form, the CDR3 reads TGTGCCAGCAGTTACTCGGGACAGGGAGGGAATGAGCAGTTCTTC. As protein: CASSYSGQGGNEQFF.

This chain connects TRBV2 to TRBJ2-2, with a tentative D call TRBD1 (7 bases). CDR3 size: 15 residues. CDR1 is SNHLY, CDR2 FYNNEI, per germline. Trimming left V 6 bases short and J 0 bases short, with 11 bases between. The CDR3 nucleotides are TGTGCCAGCAGGGGGGGACAGTCGAACACCGGGGAGCTGTTTTTT. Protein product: CASRGGQSNTGELFF.

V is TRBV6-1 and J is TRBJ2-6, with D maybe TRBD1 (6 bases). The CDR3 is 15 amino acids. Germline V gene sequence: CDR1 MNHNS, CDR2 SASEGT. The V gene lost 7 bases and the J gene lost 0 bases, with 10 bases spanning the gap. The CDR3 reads CASNQGSSGANVLTF. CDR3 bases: TGTGCCAGCAACCAGGGGAGCTCTGGGGCCAACGTCCTGACTTTC.

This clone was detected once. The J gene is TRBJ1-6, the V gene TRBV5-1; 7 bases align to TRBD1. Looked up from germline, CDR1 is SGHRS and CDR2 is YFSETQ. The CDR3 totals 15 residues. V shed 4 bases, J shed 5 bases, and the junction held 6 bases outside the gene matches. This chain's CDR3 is CASSTGQVNNSPLHF. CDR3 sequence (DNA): TGCGCCAGCAGCACCGGACAGGTTAATAATTCACCCCTCCACTTT.

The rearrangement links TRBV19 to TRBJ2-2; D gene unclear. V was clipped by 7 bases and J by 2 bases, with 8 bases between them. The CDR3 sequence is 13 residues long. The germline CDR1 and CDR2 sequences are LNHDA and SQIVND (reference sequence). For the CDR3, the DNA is TGTGCCAGTACCGCAACCAACACCGGGGAGCTGTTTTTT. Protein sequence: CASTATNTGELFF.

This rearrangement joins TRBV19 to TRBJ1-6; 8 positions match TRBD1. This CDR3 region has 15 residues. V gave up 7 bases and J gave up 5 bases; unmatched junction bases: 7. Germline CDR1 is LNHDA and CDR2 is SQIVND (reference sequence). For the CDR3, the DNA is TGTGCCAGTAACCACCGGGACAGGAATAATTCACCCCTCCACTTT. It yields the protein CASNHRDRNNSPLHF.